Following are 20 T cell receptor beta chains from one sample sequenced in a study of T cell changes during pregnancy in multiple sclerosis. Repertoires were generated with immunoSEQ multiplex PCR, while TCRdb's copy carries only in-frame clones and drops some. The table has roughly 89,000 clones, about 93% seen once. The sample in question was peripheral blood, obtained in the first trimester of pregnancy. The receptors were gathered from a female donor with multiple sclerosis, enrolled in a pregnancy study.

The chain has TRBV5-1 and TRBJ2-7; 7 bases are shared with TRBD1. The ends lost 1 base at V and 1 base at J; junction bases unmatched: 8. Germline V gene lookup returns CDR1 SGHRS and CDR2 YFSETQ. The CDR3 consists of 16 residues. CDR3 sequence reads: CASSLLGTADSYEQYF. The CDR3 DNA is TGCGCCAGCAGCTTGCTTGGGACAGCCGATTCCTACGAGCAGTACTTC. Combining the CDR3 with reference TRBV5-1 and TRBJ2-7 gives the whole variable domain KAGVTQTPRYLIKTRGQQVTLSCSPISGHRSVSWYQQTPGQGLQFLFEYFSETQRNKGNFPGRFSGRQFSNSRSEMNVSTLELGDSALYLCASSLLGTADSYEQYFGPGTRLTVT.

The rearrangement links TRBV7-3 to TRBJ2-2; weak D call: TRBD1 (5 bases). Trimming cost V 1 base and J 7 bases, with 22 bases left between them. The CDR3 contains 18 residues. Germline V lookup: CDR1 SGHTA, CDR2 FQGTGA. Here the CDR3 DNA reads TGTGCCAGCAGCTTAATCCCAGGGATGGATTGGATTGGCGGGGAGCTGTTTTTT. Translated: CASSLIPGMDWIGGELFF. The complete variable domain, with remaining parts taken from reference TRBV7-3 and TRBJ2-2, reads GAGVSQTPSNKVTEKGKYVELRCDPISGHTALYWYRQSLGQGPEFLIYFQGTGAADDSGLPNDRFFAVRPEGSVSTLKIQRTERGDSAVYLCASSLIPGMDWIGGELFFGEGSRLTVL.

This clone was detected once. This chain links TRBV30 with TRBJ2-7; 11 bases are a match to TRBD1. Germline-derived CDR1 and CDR2 are GTSNPN and SVGIG (reference sequence). CDR3 length: 13 amino acids. The trim removed 8 bases at V and 4 bases at J, leaving 7 bases unmatched. The CDR3 here is CALRDRGIYEQYF. CDR3 nucleotide sequence: TGTGCCCTACGGGACAGGGGGATTTACGAGCAGTACTTC.

The chain couples TRBV9 to TRBJ2-1; D not resolved. CDR3 length equals 14 residues. Trimming pared 0 bases from V and 4 bases from J, leaving 8 bases between. The germline gives CDR1 SGDLS, CDR2 YYNGEE. The CDR3 DNA sequence: TGTGCCAGCAGCGTAGAGGCGGATTACAATGAGCAGTTCTTC. This encodes CASSVEADYNEQFF. Filled out from reference TRBV9 and TRBJ2-1, the complete variable domain reads DSGVTQTPKHLITATGQRVTLRCSPRSGDLSVYWYQQSLDQGLQFLIQYYNGEERAKGNILERFSAQQFPDLHSELNLSSLELGDSALYFCASSVEADYNEQFFGPGTRLTVL.

The chain combines TRBV2 with TRBJ1-5, with D possibly matching TRBD1 (5 bases). In germline, CDR1 is SNHLY, CDR2 FYNNEI. The CDR3 has 16 amino acids. The ends were cut back, 0 bases at V and 2 bases at J, with 11 bases in the middle. CDR3 amino acids: CASSEAGGRGNQPQHF. CDR3 sequence (DNA): TGTGCCAGCAGTGAAGCGGGGGGAAGGGGCAATCAGCCCCAGCATTTT.

V and J are TRBV6-1 and TRBJ1-6, with TRBD1 identical over 8 bases. Germline CDR1 MNHNS, CDR2 SASEGT. J was trimmed by 10 bases and V by 7 bases; bases with no gene match: 12. The CDR3 is 15 amino acids. The CDR3 sequence: CASIPTGEYGSPLHF. DNA of the CDR3: TGTGCCAGCATTCCGACAGGGGAGTATGGGTCACCCCTCCACTTT.

The chain uses TRBV6-5 and TRBJ1-5, with 9 bases lining up with TRBD1. V was pared by 5 bases and J by 7 bases, with 6 bases of the junction left unmatched. This CDR3 has 14 residues. Germline values: CDR1 MNHEY, CDR2 SVGAGI. CDR3 residues: CASSRDRVVQPQHF. The CDR3 nucleotides read TGTGCCAGCAGTCGGGACAGGGTGGTCCAGCCCCAGCATTTT.

V and J are TRBV19 and TRBJ2-3, with 14 bases aligning to TRBD2. Germline V CDR1 and CDR2: LNHDA, SQIVND (reference sequence). The V segment lost 6 bases and the J segment 0 bases; nucleotides outside the gene matches: 2. The CDR3 consists of 16 residues. CDR3 in amino acids: CASRRTSGGSTDTQYF. CDR3 bases: TGTGCCAGTAGAAGGACTAGCGGGGGGAGCACAGATACGCAGTATTTT.

This clone is a singleton in its sample. The rearrangement links TRBV23-1 to TRBJ2-5; possibly TRBD2 for D (6 bases). TRBV23-1 is flagged as an ORF with uncertain function. The CDR3 is made up of 17 amino acids. V lost 4 bases and J lost 3, with 21 bases in between. The CDR3 sequence: CASSLPGTAVVKETQYF. CDR3 DNA: TGCGCCAGCAGTCTCCCCGGGACTGCAGTAGTAAAAGAGACCCAGTACTTC.

Here the CDR3 DNA reads TGTGCCAGCAGCCCCACAAGTTCGGAGACCCAGTACTTC. This gives the protein CASSPTSSETQYF. V and J are TRBV27 and TRBJ2-5; no clear D. Per the germline V gene, CDR1 is MNHEY and CDR2 is SMNVEV (reference sequence). With 6 bases removed from V and 5 bases from J, the gap between germline ends came to 13 bases. The CDR3 length is 13 residues.

The chain couples TRBV19 to TRBJ2-3; 8 bases are a match to TRBD2. The CDR3 sequence is 15 residues long. V was pared by 5 bases and J by 6 bases, with 10 bases of the junction left unmatched. Germline V gives CDR1 LNHDA, CDR2 SQIVND (reference sequence). CDR3 protein: CASSSAGGAPDTQYF. In nucleotides, the CDR3 is TGTGCCAGTAGTTCAGCCGGGGGGGCCCCGGATACGCAGTATTTT.

The gene calls are TRBV6-5 and TRBJ2-7; D gene uncertain. Germline CDR1 reads MNHEY; CDR2 reads SVGAGI. The CDR3 is 14 residues long. The V and J ends lost 5 bases and 4 bases respectively, with 15 bases between them. The CDR3 bases are TGTGCCAGCAGTCGATCTCCCCAGGCTTACGAGCAGTACTTC. As protein: CASSRSPQAYEQYF.

The chain recombines TRBV29-1 with TRBJ2-4; 8 nucleotides line up with TRBD1. The CDR3 runs to 15 residues. Unmatched junction bases numbered 5, after V lost 2 bases and J lost 2 bases. Per germline, CDR1 SQVTM and CDR2 ANQGSEA. The CDR3 protein is CSVEKAGGPKNIQYF. The DNA of the CDR3 is TGCAGCGTTGAAAAGGCAGGGGGCCCCAAAAACATTCAGTACTTC. The full variable domain, with the rest looked up from reference TRBV29-1 and TRBJ2-4, is SAVISQKPSRDICQRGTSLTIQCQVDSQVTMMFWYRQQPGQSLTLIATANQGSEATYESGFVIDKFPISRPNLTFSTLTVSNMSPEDSSIYLCSVEKAGGPKNIQYFGAGTRLSVL.

With regard to this clone: The junction and the germline gene differ at one end; a read error may be behind it. The CDR3 DNA follows: TGTGCCAGCAGTTTTCCCGGACAGGTGCGTGGCTTC. Its protein product is CASSFPGQVRGF. The chain combines TRBV27 with TRBJ2-7; TRBD1 aligns across 7 bases. The CDR3 runs 12 residues. Germline CDR1 MNHEY, CDR2 SMNVEV (reference sequence).

The rearrangement uses TRBV4-1 and TRBJ2-7, with D perhaps matching TRBD2 (6 bases). Trimming shortened V by 1 base and J by 3 bases, and 10 bases separated the two germline ends. This CDR3 contains 14 residues. Germline values: CDR1 MGHRA, CDR2 YSYEKL. The CDR3 DNA reads as TGCGCCAGCAGCCAAGGGACGGACTACTACGAGCAGTACTTC. This gives the protein CASSQGTDYYEQYF.

The rearrangement joins TRBV6-5 to TRBJ1-2; 7 bases are shared with TRBD1. The germline CDR1 and CDR2 sequences are MNHEY and SVGAGI. The J segment lost 1 base and the V segment lost 0 bases, leaving 2 bases of the junction unmatched. This CDR3 comprises 15 residues. The CDR3 sequence is CASSYSQGSNYGYTF. In DNA, the CDR3 is TGTGCCAGCAGTTACTCACAGGGGAGTAACTATGGCTACACCTTC.

The chain couples TRBV14 to TRBJ1-2, with D possibly matching TRBD1 (6 bases). The length of the CDR3 is 14 residues. Germline V gene lookup returns CDR1 SGHDN and CDR2 FVKESK. The V gene lost 3 bases and the J gene lost 6 bases, with 14 bases spanning the gap. The CDR3 sequence is CASSQDRGLDGYTF. The CDR3 nucleotides read TGTGCCAGCAGCCAGGACAGAGGCCTGGATGGCTACACCTTC. The variable domain in full, with the rest retrieved from reference TRBV14 and TRBJ1-2, is EAGVTQFPSHSVIEKGQTVTLRCDPISGHDNLYWYRRVMGKEIKFLLHFVKESKQDESGMPNNRFLAERTGGTYSTLKVQPAELEDSGVYFCASSQDRGLDGYTFGSGTRLTVV.

The chain couples TRBV7-3 to TRBJ1-2, with D maybe TRBD1 (5 bases). Germline V CDR1 and CDR2: SGHTA, FQGTGA. This CDR3 spans 14 amino acids. The V and J ends lost 6 bases and 1 base respectively, with 12 bases between them. The CDR3 nucleotides are TGTGCCAGCAGTTCCGACGGGGGTAACTATGGCTACACCTTC. Its translation: CASSSDGGNYGYTF.

The chain joins TRBV9 to TRBJ1-1; D may be TRBD1 (5 bases). The CDR3 length is 16 residues. In germline, CDR1 is SGDLS, CDR2 YYNGEE. V gave up 3 bases and J gave up 5 bases, with 20 bases separating them. CDR3 protein: CASSASLTGGSTEAFF. The CDR3, as DNA: TGTGCCAGCAGCGCCTCACTTACCGGGGGAAGTACTGAAGCTTTCTTT.

The J gene is TRBJ2-1, the V gene TRBV18, with 9 bases fitting TRBD1. With 3 bases clipped from V and 6 bases from J, the junction kept 15 bases outside the gene matches. Germline V gene data show CDR1 as KGHSH and CDR2 as LQKENI. The CDR3 sequence is 18 residues long. The chain's CDR3 is CASSPPGQGIVRGNEQFF. The CDR3 nucleotides are TGTGCCAGCTCACCGCCGGGACAGGGAATAGTTAGGGGCAATGAGCAGTTCTTC.